This is a list of T cell receptor beta chains from one sample in a study of T-cell memory formation after mild COVID-19. TCRdb recomputed calls from the 5' RACE reads with MiXCR, one row per CDR3 protein. The sample records under 350,000 distinct CDR3 sequences, roughly 17% being singletons. Sequenced input: PBMCs or a T cell subset sorted from them (not recorded which). The receptors shown here come from a man between 18 and 35 years old who had mild COVID-19 (a few samples of this study predate the infection). Cell type and time point are not known. Each CDR3 is given with its conserved first and last residue. Fields, in order: J gene, V gene, CDR3 length, clone size, D gene, CDR3 protein, CDR3 DNA. A D gene is named only where the DNA matches it firmly. The listing skips clone size in some rows; elsewhere it reads once, few, many or a size class.

>TRBJ1-1|TRBV6-1|18|-|TRBD1
CASSLPQPGTGMNTEAFF
TGTGCCAGCAGTCTACCCCAGCCCGGGACAGGGATGAACACTGAAGCTTTCTTT
>TRBJ1-3|TRBV15|12|few|-
CATSRNLNTIYF
TGTGCCACCAGCAGGAATCTTAACACCATATATTTT
>TRBJ2-7|TRBV12-3/TRBV12-4|14|-|-
CASSLGGTGYEQHF
TGTGCCAGCAGTTTAGGGGGTACGGGCTACGAGCAGCACTTC
>TRBJ1-2|TRBV4-3|13|few|-
CASSQDNGGFYTF
TGCGCCAGCAGCCAAGATAATGGGGGTTTCTACACCTTC
>TRBJ1-4|TRBV7-2|15|few|-
CASSPRAGLNEKLFF
TGTGCCAGCAGCCCCAGGGCAGGGCTTAATGAAAAACTGTTTTTT
>TRBJ2-5|TRBV7-3|15|many|TRBD2
CASSPLAGGQETQYF
TGTGCCAGCAGCCCACTAGCGGGGGGCCAAGAGACCCAGTACTTC
>TRBJ2-1|TRBV5-4|16|few|-
CASSPTLTKPYNEQFF
TGTGCCAGCAGTCCGACCCTTACTAAACCATACAATGAGCAGTTCTTC
>TRBJ2-6|TRBV5-1|21|-|-
CASSSLRTGREMSSGANVLTF
TGCGCCAGCAGCTCACTCCGAACCGGCAGAGAAATGTCTTCTGGGGCCAACGTCCTGACTTTC
>TRBJ1-2|TRBV5-1|14|-|-
CASSLATGHYGYTF
TGCGCCAGCAGCTTGGCCACAGGCCACTATGGCTACACCTTC
>TRBJ2-5|TRBV6-2/TRBV6-3|12|-|-
CASSGDSETQYF
TGTGCCAGCAGTGGGGATTCCGAGACCCAGTACTTC
>TRBJ2-1|TRBV6-2/TRBV6-3|11|few|-
CASSRTNEQFF
TGTGCCAGCAGTCGAACGAATGAGCAGTTCTTC
>TRBJ2-1|TRBV7-2|11|-|-
CASRAQAEQFF
TGTGCCAGCAGGGCCCAGGCTGAGCAGTTCTTC
>TRBJ1-2|TRBV20-1|13|-|TRBD1
CSARDPQGYGYTF
TGCAGTGCTAGAGATCCACAGGGGTATGGCTACACCTTC
>TRBJ1-2|TRBV9|15|-|-
CASSGLSRVIKGYTF
TGTGCCAGCAGCGGACTAAGCAGGGTCATTAAAGGCTACACCTTC